This T cell receptor beta chain is drawn from a study of blood T cell repertoires in COVID-19. Original methodology: Reference gene primers were amplified, and this amplification served to estimate nucleated cell counts. Sequencing used immunoSEQ multiplex PCR; TCRdb keeps in-frame clones, though not all of them. That table furnishes V, J and clone size, whereas the DNA furnished D and trimming. The sample lists 120,000 to 150,000 clones, more than 75% seen once, with 13% to 15% in the top ten. Germline V gene lookup returns CDR1 MRHNA and CDR2 SNTAGT. The V gene end was trimmed by 5 bases and the J gene end by 8 bases; junction bases not matched to a gene: 8. CDR3 length: 15 residues.

The chain employs TRBV6-4 and TRBJ2-1; 11 bases map to TRBD2. The specimen was peripheral blood. The clonotype originates from a human donor with acute or convalescent COVID-19. The donor label of this sample is uncertain. The CDR3 sequence: CASSTGLAGLYEQFF. CDR3 nucleotide sequence: TGTGCCAGCAGTACAGGACTAGCGGGTTTATATGAGCAGTTCTTC.